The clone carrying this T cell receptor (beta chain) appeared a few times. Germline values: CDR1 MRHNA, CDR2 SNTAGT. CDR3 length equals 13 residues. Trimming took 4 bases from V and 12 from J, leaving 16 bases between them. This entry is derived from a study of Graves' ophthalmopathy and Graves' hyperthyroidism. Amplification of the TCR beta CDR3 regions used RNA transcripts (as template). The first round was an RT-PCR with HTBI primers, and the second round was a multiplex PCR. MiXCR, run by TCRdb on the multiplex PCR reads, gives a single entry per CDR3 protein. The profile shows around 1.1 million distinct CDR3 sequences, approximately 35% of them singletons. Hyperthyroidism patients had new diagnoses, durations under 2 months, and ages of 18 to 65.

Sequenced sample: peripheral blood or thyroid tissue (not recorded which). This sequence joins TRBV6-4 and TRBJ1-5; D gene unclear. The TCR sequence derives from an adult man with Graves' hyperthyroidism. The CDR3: CASSGRGQTLQHF. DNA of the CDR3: TGTGCCAGCAGTGGCCGTGGGCAGACTCTCCAGCATTTT.